These 10 T cell receptor beta chains share one sample of origin, sequenced in a study of cytomegalovirus exposure and HLA in healthy donors. PCR employed 60 Vbeta and 13 Jbeta primers. The table came from immunoSEQ multiplex PCR; TCRdb's copy has only in-frame clones and leaves some out. The sample records around 130,000 clones, around 74% being singletons. Material: PBMCs. Every receptor here comes from a woman in her forties or fifties in good health and CMV-seropositive.

The chain joins TRBV30 to TRBJ2-5; D unclear. V was clipped by 0 bases and J by 2 bases, with 10 bases between them. The CDR3 sequence is 14 residues long. The germline V gene has CDR1 GTSNPN and CDR2 SVGIG (reference sequence). The CDR3 DNA follows: TGTGCCTGGAGTGTAGAGTCAGGTCAAGAGACCCAGTACTTC. It codes for CAWSVESGQETQYF.

Concerning this clone: Its ends do not fully match the called genes, so a read error is possible. The CDR3 bases are TGTCCCAGCAGACCGAAGGAGGTCAGCAATCAGCCCCAGCATTTT. It encodes CPSRPKEVSNQPQHF. The V call is TRBV6-5, the J call TRBJ1-5; D gene ambiguous. The length of the CDR3 is 15 residues. Germline V gene data show CDR1 as MNHEY and CDR2 as SVGAGI.

The sample holds a few counts of this clone. The chain employs TRBV4-2 and TRBJ2-5; weak D call: TRBD1 (8 bases). The CDR3 is 15 amino acids. Trimming pared 3 bases from V and 2 bases from J, leaving 13 bases between. In germline, CDR1 is LGHNA, CDR2 YNFKEQ. The CDR3 sequence is CASSQDREGQETQYF. CDR3 DNA sequence: TGTGCCAGCAGCCAGGACAGGGAGGGACAAGAGACCCAGTACTTC.

The genes are TRBV7-9 and TRBJ2-3, with 9 bases lining up with TRBD2. The CDR3 totals 16 residues. V gave up 2 bases and J gave up 5 bases; unmatched junction bases: 8. Germline assignment: CDR1 SEHNR and CDR2 FQNEAQ (reference sequence). CDR3 protein: CASSLSATAGGDTQYF. The CDR3 DNA follows: TGTGCCAGCAGCTTATCCGCGACAGCGGGGGGAGATACGCAGTATTTT.

The DNA of the CDR3 is TGTGCCAGCAGCCAATCGGGAGATACGCAGTATTTT. It codes for CASSQSGDTQYF. The chain combines TRBV14 with TRBJ2-3; no reliable D call. Looked up from germline, CDR1 is SGHDN and CDR2 is FVKESK. Trimming left V 2 bases short and J 5 bases short, with 5 bases between. The CDR3 spans 12 residues.

The chain employs TRBV18 and TRBJ2-1; D is perhaps TRBD2 (7 bases). Germline V gene lookup returns CDR1 KGHSH and CDR2 LQKENI. V was cut by 1 base and J by 8 bases, with 15 bases left in between. This CDR3 is 15 amino acids long. CDR3 DNA sequence: TGTGCCAGCTCACCACGGTCCGGGGGGCCAGATGAGCAGTTCTTC. This sequence encodes CASSPRSGGPDEQFF.

The rearrangement uses TRBV29-1 and TRBJ2-7, with 14 bases aligning to TRBD2. Germline CDR1 SQVTM, CDR2 ANQGSEA. V was clipped by 6 bases and J by 2 bases; unmatched bases: 15. There are 18 residues in the CDR3. CDR3 sequence: CSVLVATSGGADPYEQYF. DNA for the CDR3: TGCAGCGTCCTAGTTGCGACTAGCGGGGGGGCCGACCCCTACGAGCAGTACTTC.

This chain connects TRBV2 to TRBJ1-2, with D maybe TRBD1 (6 bases). Trimming removed 9 bases at V and 7 bases at J, with 21 bases between. Per germline, CDR1 SNHLY and CDR2 FYNNEI. This CDR3 has 14 amino acids. In DNA, the CDR3 is TGTGCCAGTGTGAGGGAGAGGGGCAGGGGTGGCTACACCTTC. Protein: CASVRERGRGGYTF.

This clone turned up a few times. This sequence joins TRBV6-4 and TRBJ2-5; D gene uncertain. The V and J ends lost 4 bases and 9 bases respectively, with 15 bases between them. This CDR3 contains 13 residues. Looked up from germline, CDR1 is MRHNA and CDR2 is SNTAGT. The chain's CDR3 is CASSGPRARAQYF. CDR3 DNA sequence: TGTGCCAGCAGTGGTCCTCGCGCCCGGGCCCAGTACTTC.

A single count supports this clone. The chain carries TRBV4-2 and TRBJ1-1; D is possibly TRBD1 (5 bases). CDR3 length: 15 residues. The germline CDR1 and CDR2 sequences are LGHNA and YNFKEQ. Trimming shortened V by 4 bases and J by 2 bases, and 14 bases separated the two germline ends. The CDR3 is CASSLPGGTNTEAFF. The CDR3 nucleotides are TGTGCCAGCAGCCTCCCTGGAGGGACCAACACTGAAGCTTTCTTT.